The clone carrying this T cell receptor beta chain is deemed medium-sized. This sample is drawn from a study of patients and donors after allogeneic stem cell transplantation. From germline, CDR1 is LGHNA and CDR2 YSLEER. Deletions cut 0 bases from V and 7 bases from J, with 6 bases between. This CDR3 spans 13 amino acids. Each CDR3 protein gets one entry after TCRdb re-called the RT-PCR reads with MiXCR. Among 8,000 to 9,500 distinct CDR3 sequences, approximately 4.2% were seen once, and the ten largest hold just under 20%. The sequencing sample was made of blood, either unsorted or a sorted T cell fraction (not recorded which). The chain carries TRBV4-3 and TRBJ2-2, with D unresolved. This clonotype was sampled from a human donor who was either an allogeneic HSCT recipient or a stem cell or donor lymphocyte infusion donor (not recorded which). It is not recorded whose cells these are; they may come from a transplant donor. This CDR3 reads CASSQDLIGELFF. CDR3 bases: TGCGCCAGCAGCCAAGATCTAATCGGGGAGCTGTTTTTT.